Reported below is one TCR beta chain. The sample is drawn from a study of blood T cell repertoires in COVID-19. In the study overall: Italy, Spain and the United States were the sources of the convalescent and acute COVID-19 samples. PBMCs, B-cell-depleted T cells, or T cells provided the cDNA or gDNA that made up the material.

In the authors' methods: Reference gene primers were amplified, and this amplification served to estimate nucleated cell counts. Produced via immunoSEQ multiplex PCR; TCRdb's table is partial and in-frame only. The V and J calls and clone size were taken over from that table, and D and trimming were inferred from the DNA. The sample lists 55,000 to 80,000 clones, around 82% occurring once. The germline V gene has CDR1 LNHDA and CDR2 SQIVND (reference sequence). The CDR3 is 14 amino acids. Trimming took 8 bases from V and 2 from J; bases not matched to a gene: 4. Sequencing was performed on peripheral blood. This chain uses TRBV19 with TRBJ1-2; 11 bases map to TRBD1. This receptor was obtained from a man aged 45-65 years with active COVID-19. Here the CDR3 DNA reads TGTGCCAGTCGGGACAGGGGGTTAAACTATGGCTACACCTTC. This sequence encodes CASRDRGLNYGYTF.